A single sample gave rise to the 21 T cell receptor beta chains below, sequenced in a study of blood T cell repertoires in COVID-19. This table comes from immunoSEQ multiplex PCR, and its TCRdb copy is limited to in-frame clones, with some not included. Of 150,000 to 200,000 clones in the sample, about 85% were seen once. The sequencing input was peripheral blood. Source of these receptors: a woman aged 60-75 years with acute or convalescent COVID-19.

V gene TRBV15 combines with J gene TRBJ2-3, with D maybe TRBD2 (5 bases). V was shortened by 1 base and J by 4 bases, with 18 bases between the two germline ends. Per the germline V gene, CDR1 is LNHNV and CDR2 is YYDKDF (reference sequence). This CDR3 comprises 17 residues. The CDR3 protein is CATSRGGSSLESDTQYF. CDR3 sequence (DNA): TGTGCCACCAGCAGAGGAGGGAGCAGTTTGGAATCAGATACGCAGTATTTT. Filled out from reference TRBV15 and TRBJ2-3, the complete variable domain reads DAMVIQNPRYQVTQFGKPVTLSCSQTLNHNVMYWYQQKSSQAPKLLFHYYDKDFNNEADTPDNFQSRRPNTSFCFLDIRSPGLGDTAMYLCATSRGGSSLESDTQYFGPGTRLTVL.

V gene TRBV19 combines with J gene TRBJ2-2; 7 bases align to TRBD1. The CDR3 consists of 15 residues. The V gene's germline CDR1 is LNHDA and CDR2 SQIVND (reference sequence). The trim removed 7 bases at V and 3 bases at J, leaving 8 bases unmatched. CDR3 region: CASMGQTDYTGELFF. As DNA, the CDR3 is TGTGCCAGTATGGGACAGACTGATTACACCGGGGAGCTGTTTTTT.

This sequence joins TRBV5-5 and TRBJ1-6; D may be TRBD1 (5 bases). The V and J ends lost 4 bases and 8 bases respectively, with 13 bases between them. The CDR3 runs 14 residues. Germline assignment: CDR1 SGHKS and CDR2 YYEKEE (reference sequence). The CDR3 loop reads CASSTQEGHSPLHF. In DNA form, the CDR3 reads TGTGCCAGCAGCACACAGGAAGGGCATTCACCCCTCCACTTT. The whole variable domain, filled in from reference TRBV5-5 and TRBJ1-6, reads DAGVTQSPTHLIKTRGQQVTLRCSPISGHKSVSWYQQVLGQGPQFIFQYYEKEERGRGNFPDRFSARQFPNYSSELNVNALLLGDSALYLCASSTQEGHSPLHFGNGTRLTVT.

The V and J genes are TRBV10-2 and TRBJ1-2; D call uncertain. V lost 6 bases and J 2 bases, leaving 10 bases between the germline ends. This CDR3 comprises 13 residues. The germline gives CDR1 WSHSY, CDR2 SAAADI. CDR3 protein: CASSQDINYGYTF. CDR3 DNA sequence: TGCGCCAGCAGCCAAGACATCAACTATGGCTACACCTTC.

The rearrangement links TRBV24-1 to TRBJ1-1; D is ambiguous. CDR1 is KGHDR, CDR2 SFDVKD, per germline. The ends were cut back, 10 bases at V and 7 bases at J, with 12 bases in the middle. CDR3 length equals 11 residues. Here the CDR3 reads CATEDGVEAFF. In nucleotides, the CDR3 is TGTGCCACTGAGGACGGGGTTGAAGCTTTCTTT.

This chain joins TRBV19 and TRBJ2-1, with D perhaps matching TRBD2 (6 bases). Germline CDR1 and CDR2: LNHDA and SQIVND (reference sequence). The CDR3 sequence is 16 residues long. Trimming cost V 2 bases and J 4 bases, with 15 bases left between them. CDR3 in DNA: TGTGCCAGTAGTATAATTGGAGGGTTTTTATACAATGAGCAGTTCTTC. Translation: CASSIIGGFLYNEQFF. Using reference TRBV19 and TRBJ2-1 for the parts outside the CDR3, the full variable domain is DGGITQSPKYLFRKEGQNVTLSCEQNLNHDAMYWYRQDPGQGLRLIYYSQIVNDFQKGDIAEGYSVSREKKESFPLTVTSAQKNPTAFYLCASSIIGGFLYNEQFFGPGTRLTVL.

The V and J genes are TRBV28 and TRBJ2-1, with 11 nucleotides matching TRBD2. Trimming cost V 2 bases and J 0 bases; bases outside gene matches: 6. Germline V gene data show CDR1 as MDHEN and CDR2 as SYDVKM. CDR3 length: 18 residues. Here the CDR3 reads CASSLSGLAGSSYNEQFF. The DNA of the CDR3 is TGTGCCAGCAGTTTAAGTGGACTAGCGGGTAGCTCCTACAATGAGCAGTTCTTC. Full variable domain (remainder filled in from reference TRBV28 and TRBJ2-1): DVKVTQSSRYLVKRTGEKVFLECVQDMDHENMFWYRQDPGLGLRLIYFSYDVKMKEKGDIPEGYSVSREKKERFSLILESASTNQTSMYLCASSLSGLAGSSYNEQFFGPGTRLTVL.

The V call is TRBV3-1 (or the pseudogene TRBV3-2), the J call TRBJ1-1; possible D gene TRBD1, 5 bases. V lost 4 bases and J lost 1, with 16 bases in between. Looked up from germline, CDR1 is LGHDT and CDR2 is YNNKEL (reference sequence). This CDR3 has 16 amino acids. CDR3 region: CASSPGRGMGNTEAFF. The CDR3 DNA sequence: TGTGCCAGCAGCCCGGGTAGGGGAATGGGGAACACTGAAGCTTTCTTT.

The rearrangement joins TRBV2 to TRBJ1-3; 8 nucleotides match TRBD1. The CDR3 has 16 residues. Losses at the gene ends were 7 bases for V and 1 base for J; bases not matched to a gene: 9. Germline CDR1 SNHLY, CDR2 FYNNEI. CDR3 bases: TGTGCCAGCAAGACAGGGGCCGACATATCTGGAAACACCATATATTTT. Amino acids: CASKTGADISGNTIYF.

The chain couples TRBV7-8 to TRBJ1-4; D is undetermined. Trimming cost V 4 bases and J 0 bases, with 9 bases left between them. Germline loops: CDR1 SGHVS, CDR2 FQNEAQ. The CDR3 spans 15 residues. Here the CDR3 reads CASSSEGATNEKLFF. The CDR3 nucleotides are TGTGCCAGCAGCTCAGAGGGTGCAACTAATGAAAAACTGTTTTTT.

The chain carries TRBV28 and TRBJ1-1; tentatively, D is TRBD1 (6 bases). Germline V gene sequence: CDR1 MDHEN, CDR2 SYDVKM. V lost 5 bases, J lost 6 bases, and 16 bases lay in between. The CDR3 extends over 14 amino acids. The CDR3 nucleotides read TGTGCCAGCAGTAGGGGACAAAAAGTCGCTGAAGCTTTCTTT. It translates to CASSRGQKVAEAFF.

The rearrangement links TRBV27 to TRBJ2-7, with TRBD2 matching over 12 bases. This CDR3 contains 15 residues. Germline V gene sequence: CDR1 MNHEY, CDR2 SMNVEV (reference sequence). Losses at the gene ends were 2 bases for V and 6 bases for J; bases not matched to a gene: 5. The CDR3 region is CASSLRLAGVREQYF. In DNA form, the CDR3 reads TGTGCCAGCAGTTTACGACTAGCGGGAGTTCGCGAGCAGTACTTC.

The V call is TRBV18, the J call TRBJ1-2; no clear D. Trimming left V 3 bases short and J 6 bases short, with 11 bases between. CDR3 length equals 13 residues. Germline loops: CDR1 KGHSH, CDR2 LQKENI. CDR3 protein: CASSPQRLDGYTF. The CDR3 region has the DNA TGTGCCAGCTCACCTCAAAGACTTGATGGCTACACCTTC. The full variable domain, completed using reference TRBV18 and TRBJ1-2, is NAGVMQNPRHLVRRRGQEARLRCSPMKGHSHVYWYRQLPEEGLKFMVYLQKENIIDESGMPKERFSAEFPKEGPSILRIQQVVRGDSAAYFCASSPQRLDGYTFGSGTRLTVV.

The chain is built from TRBV6-6 and TRBJ1-5; 7 bases fit TRBD1. V was clipped by 6 bases and J by 0 bases; unmatched bases: 5. The CDR3 loop spans 15 amino acids. CDR1 is MNHNY, CDR2 SVGAGI, per germline (reference sequence). CDR3 in amino acids: CASSTGEGSNQPQHF. The CDR3 DNA sequence: TGTGCCAGCAGCACAGGGGAAGGTAGCAATCAGCCCCAGCATTTT.

This chain joins TRBV10-2 and TRBJ2-7, with 14 bases fitting TRBD2. The junction had 7 bases not matched to a gene; V was cut back by 6 bases and J by 3 bases. Germline V lookup: CDR1 WSHSY, CDR2 SAAADI. The CDR3 spans 16 residues. The CDR3 bases are TGCGCCAGCAGCGTGGGGACTAGCGGGAGTGGCTACGAGCAGTACGTC. Protein: CASSVGTSGSGYEQYV.

The genes are TRBV6-5 and TRBJ2-7; TRBD1 aligns across 12 bases. CDR1 and CDR2 from the germline V gene are MNHEY and SVGAGI. The CDR3 consists of 15 residues. The ends lost 5 bases at V and 4 bases at J; junction bases unmatched: 6. CDR3 sequence reads: CASSTPGQGAYEQYF. The CDR3 DNA reads TGTGCCAGCAGTACACCGGGACAGGGGGCTTACGAGCAGTACTTC.

V usage is TRBV5-1 and J usage is TRBJ2-1, with 14 bases that match TRBD2. The CDR3 extends over 15 amino acids. Germline V CDR1 and CDR2: SGHRS, YFSETQ. The ends lost 4 bases at V and 10 bases at J; junction bases unmatched: 7. The CDR3 coding sequence is TGCGCCAGCAGCCCGGGACTAGCGGGAGTGGGGGAGCAGTTCTTC. This sequence encodes CASSPGLAGVGEQFF.

The J gene is TRBJ1-3, the V gene TRBV2; D is unresolved. The CDR3 extends over 12 amino acids. V dropped 2 bases and J dropped 4 bases, with 3 bases sitting between them. Germline-derived CDR1 and CDR2 are SNHLY and FYNNEI. CDR3 sequence (DNA): TGTGCCAGCAGTGAATCAGGAAACACCATATATTTT. It translates to CASSESGNTIYF.

J is TRBJ2-2 and V is TRBV5-6; D ambiguous. Germline-derived CDR1 and CDR2 are SGHDT and YYEEEE. With 5 bases removed from V and 4 bases from J, the gap between germline ends came to 6 bases. The CDR3 is 12 amino acids. DNA for the CDR3: TGTGCCAGCAGGGTCGGCACCGGGGAGCTGTTTTTT. Its protein product is CASRVGTGELFF.

The V gene is TRBV7-9, the J gene TRBJ1-6; D call uncertain. CDR1 SEHNR and CDR2 FQNEAQ come from the germline V gene (reference sequence). Trimming removed 3 bases at V and 5 bases at J, with 14 bases between. The CDR3 runs to 16 residues. CDR3 DNA: TGTGCCAGCAGCTTTGGAGGACCAACTGATAATTCACCCCTCCACTTT. Residues: CASSFGGPTDNSPLHF.

The rearrangement joins TRBV11-2 to TRBJ2-1; 10 bases are shared with TRBD1. J lost 4 bases, V lost 8 bases, and 11 bases had no gene match. This CDR3 region has 16 residues. The V gene's germline CDR1 is SGHAT and CDR2 FQNNGV. The CDR3 DNA follows: TGTGCCAGCCGAACCTTTCGGGACAGGGGATACAATGAGCAGTTCTTC. Protein sequence: CASRTFRDRGYNEQFF.